Included here is one TCR beta chain sequence, with context. Its matching antigen is unknown. This sample is part of a study of T cell responses to AZD1222 COVID-19 vaccine. Libraries were prepared by immunoSEQ multiplex PCR; TCRdb keeps only in-frame clonotypes and omits some of them. Of 95,000 to 150,000 clones in the sample, approximately 85% were seen once. Germline V lookup: CDR1 SQVTM, CDR2 ANQGSEA. This CDR3 has 15 amino acids. V lost 6 bases to trimming and J lost 7 bases, with 25 bases between them. Whole-study findings and limits: Among spike-specific TCRs, nearly half reportedly target unmutated variant regions.

The chain has TRBV29-1 and TRBJ2-7, with D perhaps TRBD1 (6 bases). Here the sequenced sample was peripheral blood, taken on day 0 of AZD1222 vaccination. The TCR sequence derives from an adult in good health. The CDR3 bases are TGCAGCGTAGCCCCGTGGGGGCAAATGATGCAAGAGCAGTACTTC. This encodes CSVAPWGQMMQEQYF.